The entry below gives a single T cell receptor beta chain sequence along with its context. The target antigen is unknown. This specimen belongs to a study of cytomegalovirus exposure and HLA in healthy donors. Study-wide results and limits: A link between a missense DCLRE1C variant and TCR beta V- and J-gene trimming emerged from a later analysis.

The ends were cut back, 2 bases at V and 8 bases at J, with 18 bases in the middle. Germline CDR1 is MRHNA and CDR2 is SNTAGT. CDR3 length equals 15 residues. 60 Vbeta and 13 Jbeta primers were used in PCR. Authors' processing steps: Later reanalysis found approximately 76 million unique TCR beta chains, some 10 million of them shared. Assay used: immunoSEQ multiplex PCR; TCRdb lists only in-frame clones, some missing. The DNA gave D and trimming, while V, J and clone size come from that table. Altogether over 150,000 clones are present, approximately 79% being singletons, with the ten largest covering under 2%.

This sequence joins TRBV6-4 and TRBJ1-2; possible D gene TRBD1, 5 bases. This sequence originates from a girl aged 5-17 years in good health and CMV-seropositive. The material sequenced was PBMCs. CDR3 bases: TGTGCCAGCAGTGACAGTGGTGGGGCAATGCGGGGCTACACCTTC. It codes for CASSDSGGAMRGYTF.